This T cell receptor (beta chain) originates from a study of blood T cell repertoires in COVID-19. The V gene lost 5 bases and the J gene lost 5 bases, with 17 bases spanning the gap. Germline V CDR1 and CDR2: SGHNT, YYREEE (reference sequence). CDR3 length equals 14 residues. In the study's own analysis: Reference gene primers were amplified, and this amplification served to estimate nucleated cell counts. Only in-frame clones appear in the TCRdb table, and some are missing; sequencing was by immunoSEQ multiplex PCR. From that table come the V and J calls and clone size; the DNA was used to work out D and trimming. The sample shows fewer than 120,000 clones, about 80% of them seen only once.

The sample was peripheral blood. The V and J genes are TRBV5-4 and TRBJ2-7, with D unresolved. The sequence came from an elderly woman with active or convalescent COVID-19. CDR3 residues: CASRSFIGVDEQYF. DNA of the CDR3: TGTGCCAGCAGATCCTTTATCGGAGTAGACGAGCAGTACTTC. The full variable domain, in which reference TRBV5-4 and TRBJ2-7 provide the parts outside the CDR3, is ETGVTQSPTHLIKTRGQQVTLRCSSQSGHNTVSWYQQALGQGPQFIFQYYREEENGRGNFPPRFSGLQFPNYSSELNVNALELDDSALYLCASRSFIGVDEQYFGPGTRLTVT.